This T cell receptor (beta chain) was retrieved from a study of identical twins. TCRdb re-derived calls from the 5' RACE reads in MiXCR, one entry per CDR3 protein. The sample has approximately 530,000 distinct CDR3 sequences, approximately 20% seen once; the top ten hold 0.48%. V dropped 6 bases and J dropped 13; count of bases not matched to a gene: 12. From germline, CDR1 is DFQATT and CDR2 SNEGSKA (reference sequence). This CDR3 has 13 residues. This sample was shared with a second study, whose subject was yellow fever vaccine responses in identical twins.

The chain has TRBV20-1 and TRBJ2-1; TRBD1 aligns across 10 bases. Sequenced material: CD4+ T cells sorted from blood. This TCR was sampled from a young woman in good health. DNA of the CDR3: TGCAGTGCCTTCCGGGACAGGGGAGATGGACAGTTCTTC. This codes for CSAFRDRGDGQFF.